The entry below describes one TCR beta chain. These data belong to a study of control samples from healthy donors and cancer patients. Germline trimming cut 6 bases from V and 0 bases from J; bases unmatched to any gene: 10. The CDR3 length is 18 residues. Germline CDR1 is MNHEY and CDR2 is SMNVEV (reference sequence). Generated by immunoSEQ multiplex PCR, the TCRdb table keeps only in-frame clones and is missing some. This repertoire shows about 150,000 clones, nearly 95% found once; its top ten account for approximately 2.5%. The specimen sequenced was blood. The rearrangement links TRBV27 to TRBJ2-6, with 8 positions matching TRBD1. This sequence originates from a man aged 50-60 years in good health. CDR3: CASRTRGQALSGANVLTF. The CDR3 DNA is TGTGCCAGCAGGACCCGGGGACAGGCGCTCTCTGGGGCCAACGTCCTGACTTTC.